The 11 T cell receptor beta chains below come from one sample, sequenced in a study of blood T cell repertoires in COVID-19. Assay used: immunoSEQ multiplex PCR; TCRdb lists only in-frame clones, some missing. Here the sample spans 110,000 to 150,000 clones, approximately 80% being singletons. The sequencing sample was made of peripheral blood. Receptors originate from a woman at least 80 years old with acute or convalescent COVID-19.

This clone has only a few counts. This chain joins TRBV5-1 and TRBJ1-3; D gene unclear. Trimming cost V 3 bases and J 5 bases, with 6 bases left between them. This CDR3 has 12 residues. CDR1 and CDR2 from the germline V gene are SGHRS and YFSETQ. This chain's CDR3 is CASSSERNTIYF. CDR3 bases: TGCGCCAGCAGCTCGGAGCGAAACACCATATATTTT.

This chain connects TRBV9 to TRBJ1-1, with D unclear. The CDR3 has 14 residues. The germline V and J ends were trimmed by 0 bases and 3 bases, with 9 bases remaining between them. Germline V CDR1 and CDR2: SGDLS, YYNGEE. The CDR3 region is CASSVASRDTEAFF. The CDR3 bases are TGTGCCAGCAGCGTAGCTTCCCGGGACACTGAAGCTTTCTTT.

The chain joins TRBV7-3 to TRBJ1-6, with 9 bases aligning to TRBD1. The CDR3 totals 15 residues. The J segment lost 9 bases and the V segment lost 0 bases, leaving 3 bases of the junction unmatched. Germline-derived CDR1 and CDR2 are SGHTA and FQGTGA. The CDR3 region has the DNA TGTGCCAGCAGCTTAACGGGACAGGGATTTTCACCCCTCCACTTT. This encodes CASSLTGQGFSPLHF.

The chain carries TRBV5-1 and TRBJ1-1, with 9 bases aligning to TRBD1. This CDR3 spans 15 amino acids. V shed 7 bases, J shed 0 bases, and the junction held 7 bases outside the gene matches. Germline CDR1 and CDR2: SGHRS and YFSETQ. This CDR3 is CASRAGDRVNTEAFF. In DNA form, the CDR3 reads TGCGCCAGCCGGGCCGGGGACAGGGTGAACACTGAAGCTTTCTTT. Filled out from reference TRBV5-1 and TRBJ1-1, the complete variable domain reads KAGVTQTPRYLIKTRGQQVTLSCSPISGHRSVSWYQQTPGQGLQFLFEYFSETQRNKGNFPGRFSGRQFSNSRSEMNVSTLELGDSALYLCASRAGDRVNTEAFFGQGTRLTVV.

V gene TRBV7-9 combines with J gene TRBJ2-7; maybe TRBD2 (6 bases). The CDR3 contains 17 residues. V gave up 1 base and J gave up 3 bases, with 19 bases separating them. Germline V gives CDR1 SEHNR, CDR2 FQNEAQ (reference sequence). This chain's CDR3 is CASSLGIGETGVYEQYF. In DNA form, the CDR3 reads TGTGCCAGCAGCTTAGGAATCGGAGAGACGGGGGTCTACGAGCAGTACTTC.

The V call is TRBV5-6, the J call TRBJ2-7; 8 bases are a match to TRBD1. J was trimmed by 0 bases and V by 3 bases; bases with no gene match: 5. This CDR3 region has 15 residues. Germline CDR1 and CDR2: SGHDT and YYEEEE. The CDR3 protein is CASSWTGQVSYEQYF. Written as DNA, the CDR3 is TGTGCCAGCAGCTGGACGGGACAGGTCTCCTACGAGCAGTACTTC.

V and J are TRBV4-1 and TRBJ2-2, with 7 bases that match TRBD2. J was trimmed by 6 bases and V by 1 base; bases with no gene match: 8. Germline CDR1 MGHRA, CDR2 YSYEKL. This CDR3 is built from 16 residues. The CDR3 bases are TGCGCCAGCAGCCAAGGCCTCAGCGGGGAGCCCGGGGAGCTGTTTTTT. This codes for CASSQGLSGEPGELFF.

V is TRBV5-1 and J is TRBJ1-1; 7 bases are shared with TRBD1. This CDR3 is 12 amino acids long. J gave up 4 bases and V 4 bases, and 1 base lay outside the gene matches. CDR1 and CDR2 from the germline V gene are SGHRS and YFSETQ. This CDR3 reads CASSQGGTEAFF. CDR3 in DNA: TGCGCCAGCAGCCAGGGGGGCACTGAAGCTTTCTTT.

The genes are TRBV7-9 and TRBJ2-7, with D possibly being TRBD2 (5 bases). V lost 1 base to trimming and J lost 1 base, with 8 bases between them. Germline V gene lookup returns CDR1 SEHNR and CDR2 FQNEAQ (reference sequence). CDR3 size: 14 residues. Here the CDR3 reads CASSLVEGSYEQYF. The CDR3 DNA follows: TGTGCCAGCAGCTTAGTAGAGGGATCCTACGAGCAGTACTTC.

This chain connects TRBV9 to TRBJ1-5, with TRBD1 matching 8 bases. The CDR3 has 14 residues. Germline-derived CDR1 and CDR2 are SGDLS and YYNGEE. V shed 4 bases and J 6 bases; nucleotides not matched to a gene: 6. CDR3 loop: CASSKTGVVQPQHF. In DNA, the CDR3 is TGTGCCAGCAGCAAGACAGGGGTTGTTCAGCCCCAGCATTTT.

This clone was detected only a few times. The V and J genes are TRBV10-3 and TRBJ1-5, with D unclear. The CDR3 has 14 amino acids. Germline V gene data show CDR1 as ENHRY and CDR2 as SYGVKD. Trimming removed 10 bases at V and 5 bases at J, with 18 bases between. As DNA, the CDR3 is TGTGCCACGGAAACCGGGTTTGGAGATCAGCCCCAGCATTTT. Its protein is CATETGFGDQPQHF.